This T cell receptor beta chain was retrieved from a study of blood T cell repertoires in COVID-19. Turning to the study itself: Samples representing acute and convalescent COVID-19 were sourced from the United States, Italy and Spain. T cells, B-cell-depleted T cells, or PBMCs supplied cDNA or gDNA.

Trimming removed 1 base from V and 5 bases from J; junction bases left unmatched: 9. CDR1 is SEHNR, CDR2 FQNEAQ, per germline (reference sequence). The CDR3 runs 16 residues. The authors' processing: How many nucleated cells were present was estimated from reference gene primer amplification. Repertoires were generated with immunoSEQ multiplex PCR, while TCRdb's copy carries only in-frame clones and drops some. V, J and clone size reflect that table, while D and trimming were determined from the DNA. The sample consists of roughly 110,000 clones, 70% to 90% of them appearing once. The clonotype originates from a middle-aged man with acute or convalescent COVID-19. What was sequenced was peripheral blood. The chain carries TRBV7-9 and TRBJ2-7; 9 bases map to TRBD2. In nucleotides, the CDR3 is TGTGCCAGCAGCTTAGAGGGTAGCGGGGGACCCAACGAGCAGTACTTC. This translates into CASSLEGSGGPNEQYF. Drawing the rest from reference TRBV7-9 and TRBJ2-7, the complete variable domain is DTGVSQNPRHKITKRGQNVTFRCDPISEHNRLYWYRQTLGQGPEFLTYFQNEAQLEKSRLLSDRFSAERPKGSFSTLEIQRTEQGDSAMYLCASSLEGSGGPNEQYFGPGTRLTVT.